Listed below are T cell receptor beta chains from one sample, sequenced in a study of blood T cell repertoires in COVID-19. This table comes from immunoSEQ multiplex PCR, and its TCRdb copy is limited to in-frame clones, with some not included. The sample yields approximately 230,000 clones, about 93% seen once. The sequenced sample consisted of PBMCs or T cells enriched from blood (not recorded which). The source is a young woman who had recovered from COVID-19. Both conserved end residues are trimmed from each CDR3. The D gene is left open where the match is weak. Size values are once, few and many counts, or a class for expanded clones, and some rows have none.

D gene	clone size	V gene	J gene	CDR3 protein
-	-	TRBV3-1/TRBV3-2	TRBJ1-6	ASSLYSSYNSPLH
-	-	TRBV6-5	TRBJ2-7	ASTPTREQY
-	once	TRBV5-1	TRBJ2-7	ASSITPGYEQY
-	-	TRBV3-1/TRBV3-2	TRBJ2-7	ASSQLALTYEQY
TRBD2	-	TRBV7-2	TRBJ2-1	ASSSTSGRYNEQF
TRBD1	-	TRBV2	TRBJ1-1	ASSGDRGHTEAF
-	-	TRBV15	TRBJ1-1	ATSRELYSTEAF
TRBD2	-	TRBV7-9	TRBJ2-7	ASSLIGVGLAGLSYEQY
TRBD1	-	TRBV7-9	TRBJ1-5	ASSLQGYNQPQH
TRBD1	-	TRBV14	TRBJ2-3	ASSPQQGADTQY
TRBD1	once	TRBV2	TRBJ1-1	ASSASRTGNTEAF
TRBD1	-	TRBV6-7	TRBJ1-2	ASSLDGTRGRPYGYT
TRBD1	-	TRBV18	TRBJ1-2	ASSRSGTGVYGYT
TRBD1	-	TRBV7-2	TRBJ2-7	ASSYRTGREQY
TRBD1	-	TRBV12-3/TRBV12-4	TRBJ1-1	ASSPRGADEAF
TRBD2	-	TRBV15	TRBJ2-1	ATSRERLAGAVVYEQF
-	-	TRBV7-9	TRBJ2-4	ASSPGEVVDIQY
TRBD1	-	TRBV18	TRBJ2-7	ASSPGDRGPYEQY
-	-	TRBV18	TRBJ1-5	ASSPRPLLGASHQPQH
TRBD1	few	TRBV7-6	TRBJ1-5	ASSEDRGRNQPQH
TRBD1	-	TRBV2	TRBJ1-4	ASNNRGLDEKLF
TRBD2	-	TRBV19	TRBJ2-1	ASSTPLAGGIRF
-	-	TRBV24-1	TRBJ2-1	ATSVPNGRDEQF
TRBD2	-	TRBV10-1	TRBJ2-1	ASILTWNTASGTYNEQF
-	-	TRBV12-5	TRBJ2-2	ASGLWLTTNTGELF
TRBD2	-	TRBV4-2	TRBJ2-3	ASSQETSGLARDTQY
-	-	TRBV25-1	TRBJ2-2	ASSEGGSGELF
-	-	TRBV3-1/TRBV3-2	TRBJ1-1	ASSDGTGGTEAF
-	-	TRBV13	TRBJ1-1	ASSLGLETEAF
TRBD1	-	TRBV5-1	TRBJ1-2	ASSPGTGVGYT
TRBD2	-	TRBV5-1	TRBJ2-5	ASSPLAGGQETQY